The table lists the clone carrying this T cell receptor (beta chain) with a count of one. Only in-frame clones appear in the TCRdb table, and some are missing; sequencing was by immunoSEQ multiplex PCR. The table shows 50,000 to 75,000 clones, with roughly 88% occurring only once. Every single patient, without exception, relapsed after autologous stem cell transplantation, and brentuximab vedotin exposure varied. The data derive from a study of PD-1 blockade in classical Hodgkin lymphoma. The CDR3 loop spans 15 amino acids. J lost 3 bases, V lost 2 bases, and 4 bases had no gene match. Germline V gives CDR1 MNHNY, CDR2 SVGAGI (reference sequence).

The origin of this receptor is a human donor with classical Hodgkin lymphoma. Sequences were derived from peripheral blood mononuclear cells (PBMCs), sampled at baseline. The chain is built from TRBV6-6 and TRBJ1-5; 7 bases align to TRBD1. The CDR3 sequence is CASSYPGQHNQPQHF. CDR3 nucleotide sequence: TGTGCCAGCAGTTACCCGGGACAGCACAATCAGCCCCAGCATTTT.